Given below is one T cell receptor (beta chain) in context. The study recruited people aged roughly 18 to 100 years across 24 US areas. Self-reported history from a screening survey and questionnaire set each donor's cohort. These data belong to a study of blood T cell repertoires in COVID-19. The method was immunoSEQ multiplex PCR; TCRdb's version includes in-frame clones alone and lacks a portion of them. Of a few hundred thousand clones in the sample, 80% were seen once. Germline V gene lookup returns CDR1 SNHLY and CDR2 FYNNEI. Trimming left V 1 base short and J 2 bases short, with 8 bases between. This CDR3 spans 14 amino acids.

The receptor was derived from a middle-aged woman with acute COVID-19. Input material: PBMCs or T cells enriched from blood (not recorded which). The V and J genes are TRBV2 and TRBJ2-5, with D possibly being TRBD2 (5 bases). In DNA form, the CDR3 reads TGTGCCAGCAGTGAAGGGTGGAGGCAAGAGACCCAGTACTTC. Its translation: CASSEGWRQETQYF.